The rows below give T cell receptor beta chains drawn from one sample of a study of blood T cells in healthy people across ages. TCRdb processed the 5' RACE reads anew with MiXCR; each CDR3 protein has one entry. The table lists around 800,000 distinct CDR3 sequences, 35% to 50% of them singletons, with 15% to 20% in the top ten. The sequencing sample was made of blood. The receptors originated from a man aged 80 or over in good health. CDR3s include the opening cysteine and the closing phenylalanine or tryptophan. The order of the fields is J gene, CDR3 length, V gene, D gene, clone size, CDR3 DNA, CDR3 protein. D genes are given only for firm matches. A row's size may be missing; if present it is once, few, many or a size class.

>TRBJ2-5|13|TRBV25-1|.|.
TGTGCCAGCAGCCCTCAGGGTTTGGGGACCCAGTACTTC
CASSPQGLGTQYF
>TRBJ2-7|15|TRBV18|.|.
TGTGCCAGCTCCCCCGGCTCTGGCTCCGGGGATGAGCAGTACTTC
CASSPGSGSGDEQYF
>TRBJ2-5|18|TRBV3-1|.|.
TGTGCCAGCAGCCCGAAGCGACTAGTGGGCCTGAACCGGGAGACCCAGTACTTC
CASSPKRLVGLNRETQYF
>TRBJ2-1|15|TRBV6-5|TRBD2|few
TGTGCCAGCAGTCGGGGACTAGCGGGCAGCGATGAGCAGTTCTTC
CASSRGLAGSDEQFF
>TRBJ2-3|15|TRBV29-1|TRBD2|many
TGCAGCGTTGTCTCGACTAGCGGGGGAGTAGCTACGCAGTATTTT
CSVVSTSGGVATQYF
>TRBJ1-5|15|TRBV7-8|TRBD1|.
TGTGCCAGCAATGATAGGACAGGGTTGGATCAGCCCCAGCATTTT
CASNDRTGLDQPQHF
>TRBJ2-3|12|TRBV20-1|.|many
TGCAGTGCCCCACTAAACTCAGATACGCAGTATTTT
CSAPLNSDTQYF
>TRBJ2-1|13|TRBV20-1|.|few
TGCAGTGCTAGTCGCGGTTCGGCGGTTGAGCAGTTCTTC
CSASRGSAVEQFF
>TRBJ2-5|12|TRBV20-1|.|.
TGCAGTTCGGCGGGCCTTGGGAATGAGCAGTACTTC
CSSAGLGNEQYF
>TRBJ2-1|12|TRBV20-1|.|.
TGCAGTGCTGGTCGGAGTGTGGATGAGCAGTTCTTC
CSAGRSVDEQFF
>TRBJ2-1|14|TRBV20-1|TRBD2|few
TGCAGTGCTATTGGGACTAGCGGGAGGAATGAGCAGTTCTTC
CSAIGTSGRNEQFF
>TRBJ2-1|16|TRBV20-1|.|.
TGCAGTGCTAGAGATCGGCTAGCCCCTTTCCCCAATGAGCAGTTCTTC
CSARDRLAPFPNEQFF
>TRBJ1-5|13|TRBV5-6|.|.
TGTGCTAACAGCTTTGGACTAAATCAGCCCCAGCATTTT
CANSFGLNQPQHF
>TRBJ2-6|15|TRBV20-1|.|few
TGCAGTGCTCCGGACCCTCACTCTGGGGCCAACGTCCTGACTTTC
CSAPDPHSGANVLTF
>TRBJ2-7|16|TRBV12-3/TRBV12-4|.|.
TGTGCCAGCAGTTTAGTTAGCGGCAACTCCTGCAATGAGCAGTACTTC
CASSLVSGNSCNEQYF
>TRBJ2-7|16|TRBV4-1|TRBD2|many
TGCGCCAGCAGCCAAGGGACTAGCGGGGGGTTCTACGAGCAGTACTTC
CASSQGTSGGFYEQYF
>TRBJ2-3|15|TRBV7-6|TRBD2|few
TGTGCCAGCAGCTTAAGCGGGAGGGAGACAGATACGCAGTATTTT
CASSLSGRETDTQYF
>TRBJ2-7|15|TRBV20-1|.|.
TGCAGTGCTAGCCCAAGGGTTGGGCCACTCTACGAGCAGTACTTC
CSASPRVGPLYEQYF
>TRBJ2-4|17|TRBV4-2|TRBD1|.
TGTGCCAGCAGCCAGATCCCGGACAGGGCGACCAAAAACATTCAGTACTTC
CASSQIPDRATKNIQYF
>TRBJ2-5|15|TRBV9|.|few
TGTGCCAGCAGCGTAGGACGTTACAGGGAAGAGACCCAGTACTTC
CASSVGRYREETQYF
>TRBJ2-7|16|TRBV28|TRBD1|.
TGTGCCAGCAGTTCATCCGCGACAGGGGGCTACAATGAGCAGTACTTC
CASSSSATGGYNEQYF